This T cell receptor (beta chain) was sequenced for a study of identical twins. Study-level findings and limits: Rather than following the same donors, the conclusions depended on cross-sectional statistical analysis. Insertion counts were lower in abundant cord blood beta clonotypes, a trend that memory repertoires did not show.

This clonotype showed up just a few times. As yet, its antigen is unknown. MiXCR, applied by TCRdb to the 5' RACE reads, yields one record per CDR3 protein. Of about 520,000 distinct CDR3 sequences listed, approximately 22% are singletons. Germline V gives CDR1 MNHEY, CDR2 SVGEGT. This CDR3 comprises 11 residues. Trimming cost V 7 bases and J 5 bases, with 6 bases left between them. These same data were also listed under a study on T cells expressing NK-cell markers.

Source material: CD4+ T cells sorted from blood. The genes are TRBV6-2 or TRBV6-3 and TRBJ2-1; D gene unclear. The receptor comes from a woman under 30 in good health. The CDR3 protein is CASTLDNEQFF. Here the CDR3 DNA reads TGTGCCAGCACTCTAGACAATGAGCAGTTCTTC.